These 6 T cell receptor beta chains were all obtained from the same sample, sequenced in a study of molecular identifiers for immune sequencing clone quantification (dated by TCRdb to the late 2010s). The library was generated by PCR. Data came from a NextSeq 500. TCRdb reanalyzed the raw reads on its own, using fastp at Q25 for trimming and MiXCR for clone calling, and kept in-frame beta chains. Each CDR3 protein appears once, grouped with its most common genes and DNA. This sample has hundreds of thousands of distinct CDR3 sequences in its table, and 25% of those were observed once. The ten biggest clones cover about 0.84% of the sample. Sample: naive CD8+ T cells from blood, with Jurkat cell RNA spiked in. The label giving this sample's cell subset or site can be read as: FACS-sorted CD8+CD4-CCR7+CD45RA+ naive T cells. Receptor source: a human donor in good health. Some libraries in this study had Jurkat cell RNA spiked in.

About this clonotype itself: Compared with germline, one end of the junction differs, possibly owing to a read error. The chain combines TRBV6-2 or TRBV6-3 with TRBJ2-3; D possibly corresponds to TRBD2 (5 bases). CDR1 is MNHEY, CDR2 SVGEGT, per germline. The CDR3 runs 16 residues. The CDR3 DNA sequence: TGTGCCAGCAGTTTTGAGGAGGCTACCCCATCAGATACGCGGTATTTT. Amino acids: CASSFEEATPSDTRYF.

Many counts were recorded for this clonotype. V gene TRBV3-1 combines with J gene TRBJ2-7; tentatively, D is TRBD2 (6 bases). The germline V gene encodes CDR1 LGHDT and CDR2 YNNKEL (reference sequence). The CDR3 has 13 amino acids. V lost 4 bases and J lost 2, with 9 bases in between. The CDR3 protein is CASSRRETYEQYF. CDR3 DNA: TGTGCCAGCAGCCGGAGGGAGACCTACGAGCAGTACTTC.

This clonotype was seen many times. This chain uses TRBV19 with TRBJ1-5; D not certain. Per the germline V gene, CDR1 is LNHDA and CDR2 is SQIVND (reference sequence). The CDR3 has 14 residues. The V and J ends lost 3 bases and 6 bases respectively, with 12 bases between them. CDR3 coding DNA: TGTGCCAGTAGTATCACGGTCCTGGGTCAGCCCCAGCATTTT. It encodes CASSITVLGQPQHF.

The table lists this clonotype with a few counts. The genes are TRBV12-5 and TRBJ1-1, with TRBD1 matching over 8 bases. Trimming cost V 1 base and J 2 bases; bases outside gene matches: 3. CDR1 and CDR2 (germline): LGHNT, FRNRAP. The CDR3 is made up of 15 amino acids. CDR3 sequence: CASGLAGGFNTEAFF. CDR3 sequence (DNA): TGTGCTAGTGGTTTGGCAGGGGGCTTTAACACTGAAGCTTTCTTT.

This clonotype appeared many times. As DNA, the CDR3 is TGTGCCAGCAGTGAAGATGTCGGGACAGATACGCAGTATTTT. Its protein product is CASSEDVGTDTQYF. This chain joins TRBV25-1 and TRBJ2-3, with unresolved D. This CDR3 spans 14 amino acids. Trimming took 2 bases from V and 3 from J, leaving 9 bases between them. In germline, CDR1 is MGHDK, CDR2 SYGVNS.

The chain links TRBV27 to TRBJ2-1, with 7 bases aligning to TRBD2. This CDR3 is built from 14 residues. CDR1 MNHEY and CDR2 SMNVEV come from the germline V gene (reference sequence). J lost 6 bases, V lost 7 bases, and 9 bases had no gene match. The CDR3 is CASTSLGGSNEQFF. The CDR3 nucleotides read TGTGCCAGCACTTCATTGGGAGGGTCCAATGAGCAGTTCTTC.